The clone carrying this T cell receptor (beta chain) showed up many times. Its antigen is unidentified. Thyroid surgery was performed in patients who had received no treatment beforehand. Germline assignment: CDR1 SGDLS and CDR2 YYNGEE. The ends lost 4 bases at V and 4 bases at J; junction bases unmatched: 5. The CDR3 covers 15 residues. TCRdb re-called the PCR reads with MiXCR. The sample includes approximately 38,000 clones, more than 25% of them seen just once. The sample comes from a study of metastatic and nonmetastatic thyroid tumors. Study-wide findings and caveats: Malignant thyroid tumors reportedly had TCR beta diversity that was significantly higher than in benign nodules, in blood and tumor.

This chain joins TRBV9 and TRBJ2-2, with 9 bases aligning to TRBD1. The sequence was obtained from a female donor with papillary thyroid cancer or a benign thyroid nodule (not recorded which). Some clones in this sample may be carry-over from other donors' samples. Sequencing used blood. CDR3 in amino acids: CASSPWTGVTGELFF. DNA for the CDR3: TGTGCCAGCAGCCCCTGGACAGGGGTCACCGGGGAGCTGTTTTTT.